One and the same sample provided the 13 T cell receptor beta chains below, sequenced in a study of blood T cell repertoires in COVID-19. Here immunoSEQ multiplex PCR was the method, and the copy in TCRdb shows in-frame clones only, minus some. The sample has about 250,000 clones, around 88% seen once. Sequencing used peripheral blood. Every receptor here comes from an elderly man with acute or convalescent COVID-19.

V gene TRBV6-4 combines with J gene TRBJ2-7, with D perhaps TRBD1 (5 bases). The CDR3 length is 13 residues. The V gene lost 6 bases and the J gene lost 3 bases, with 12 bases spanning the gap. Germline CDR1 is MRHNA and CDR2 is SNTAGT. This CDR3 is CASSQDRGYEQYF. DNA of the CDR3: TGTGCCAGCAGCCAAGACAGAGGCTACGAGCAGTACTTC.

The chain employs TRBV5-1 and TRBJ2-3, with 13 bases fitting TRBD2. The V gene's germline CDR1 is SGHRS and CDR2 YFSETQ. V trimming: 4 bases; J trimming: 12 bases; junction bases outside the gene matches: 8. The CDR3 totals 14 residues. The CDR3, as DNA: TGCGCCAGCAGCCCAGGGACTAGCGGGGCAACCCAGTATTTT. It yields the protein CASSPGTSGATQYF.

The V call is TRBV21-1, the J call TRBJ2-3; no DNA check was done on the table's D call, TRBD2. TRBV21-1 counts as a pseudogene. This CDR3 is 10 amino acids long. The CDR3 nucleotides read TGTGCCAGCAGTTTCGGTAGGCAGTATTTT. Protein product: CASSFGRQYF.

The V and J genes are TRBV27 and TRBJ2-5; TRBD1 might be the D (5 bases). CDR3 length equals 13 residues. V dropped 5 bases and J dropped 5 bases, with 12 bases sitting between them. The germline V gene encodes CDR1 MNHEY and CDR2 SMNVEV (reference sequence). The CDR3 bases are TGTGCCAGCAGTCACAGGCCTGCGGAGACCCAGTACTTC. As protein: CASSHRPAETQYF.

This clone was counted between two and nine times. The chain carries TRBV5-1 and TRBJ2-3; 7 bases are shared with TRBD1. Per germline, CDR1 SGHRS and CDR2 YFSETQ. The CDR3 consists of 13 residues. V was pared by 6 bases and J by 2 bases, with 3 bases of the junction left unmatched. The CDR3 spells CASTDRVTDTQYF. The CDR3 DNA sequence: TGCGCCAGCACTGACAGGGTCACAGATACGCAGTATTTT.

V usage is TRBV6-6 and J usage is TRBJ2-2; TRBD2 aligns across 11 bases. V was pared by 5 bases and J by 5 bases, with 10 bases of the junction left unmatched. The CDR3 contains 17 residues. Germline-derived CDR1 and CDR2 are MNHNY and SVGAGI (reference sequence). The DNA of the CDR3 is TGTGCCAGCAGTCAACCTACTAGCGGGAGTGAGACCGGGGAGCTGTTTTTT. This codes for CASSQPTSGSETGELFF.

The gene calls are TRBV28 and TRBJ1-4, with D perhaps matching TRBD1 (5 bases). Trimming pared 5 bases from V and 0 bases from J, leaving 13 bases between. Per germline, CDR1 MDHEN and CDR2 SYDVKM. The CDR3 sequence is 16 residues long. The CDR3 DNA reads as TGTGCCAGCAGTACCGGCGACAGTGCAACTAATGAAAAACTGTTTTTT. Encoded protein: CASSTGDSATNEKLFF.

This clone was counted a single time. V is TRBV29-1 and J is TRBJ1-2; 7 nucleotides line up with TRBD1. There are 13 residues in the CDR3. Losses at the gene ends were 4 bases for V and 2 bases for J; bases not matched to a gene: 4. The germline V gene encodes CDR1 SQVTM and CDR2 ANQGSEA. For the CDR3, the DNA is TGCAGCGTTGGAGAGACAGGGAACTATGGCTACACCTTC. This gives the protein CSVGETGNYGYTF.

The chain employs TRBV19 and TRBJ2-5; TRBD2 is a possible D gene (6 bases). V lost 4 bases and J lost 3, with 12 bases in between. Germline assignment: CDR1 LNHDA and CDR2 SQIVND (reference sequence). The CDR3 has 14 residues. CDR3 bases: TGTGCCAGTAGTAGAACCGGGACTGAAGAGACCCAGTACTTC. This encodes CASSRTGTEETQYF.

The chain combines TRBV5-1 with TRBJ2-7, with a tentative D call TRBD1 (5 bases). Between the trimmed V and J ends, which lost 1 base and 7 bases, there was a span of 12 bases. The CDR3 extends over 13 amino acids. Germline V gene lookup returns CDR1 SGHRS and CDR2 YFSETQ. CDR3 nucleotide sequence: TGCGCCAGCAGCTTGAATGCAGGGTTTGAGCAGTACTTC. This sequence encodes CASSLNAGFEQYF.

The chain joins TRBV9 to TRBJ2-7, with TRBD1 identical over 7 bases. Trimming took 4 bases from V and 5 from J; bases not matched to a gene: 12. The length of the CDR3 is 15 residues. In germline, CDR1 is SGDLS, CDR2 YYNGEE. The CDR3: CASSPRQGLLHEQYF. The DNA for the CDR3 is TGTGCCAGCAGCCCCCGACAGGGCCTCTTACACGAGCAGTACTTC.

The J gene is TRBJ2-7, the V gene TRBV7-2; 12 bases are a match to TRBD2. Germline CDR1 is SGHTA and CDR2 is FQGNSA. This CDR3 has 15 residues. V gave up 0 bases and J gave up 6 bases; unmatched junction bases: 3. CDR3 coding DNA: TGTGCCAGCAGCTTAGCGAGACTAGCGGGAGTCGAGCAGTACTTC. Protein sequence: CASSLARLAGVEQYF.

This clone was detected once. The chain joins TRBV7-2 to TRBJ2-7, with D perhaps TRBD1 (6 bases). CDR3 length: 15 residues. V shed 5 bases and J shed 3 bases, with 17 bases lying between them. CDR1 is SGHTA and CDR2 is FQGNSA in the germline V gene. Here the CDR3 DNA reads TGTGCCAGCAGCCCAACCTACCGGGACAACTACGAGCAGTACTTC. Translated, it gives CASSPTYRDNYEQYF.